The 32 T cell receptor beta chains reported below all come from one sample, sequenced in a study of OX40 agonist ivuxolimab in advanced cancers. Assay: immunoSEQ multiplex PCR; the TCRdb copy retains only in-frame clones and omits some. Here the sample spans 45,000 to 50,000 clones, 85% to 90% being singletons. The sequencing here drew on CD4+ or CD8+ T cells sorted from blood, taken in a trial of the OX40 agonist ivuxolimab. These receptors were collected from an adult with an advanced solid tumor such as melanoma, head and neck, liver or kidney cancer.

Note on this clone: Other DNA sequences from this sample encode an identical CDR3 as well. V usage is TRBV27 and J usage is TRBJ1-2; no clear D gene. The CDR3 has 14 residues. In germline, CDR1 is MNHEY, CDR2 SMNVEV (reference sequence). Trimming left V 4 bases short and J 4 bases short, with 13 bases between. CDR3 coding DNA: TGTGCCAGCAGTTCATTACACCAAGGCTATGGCTACACCTTC. Residues: CASSSLHQGYGYTF.

The chain links TRBV9 to TRBJ1-1; D is ambiguous. V lost 2 bases and J 3 bases, leaving 8 bases between the germline ends. This CDR3 comprises 13 residues. Per germline, CDR1 SGDLS and CDR2 YYNGEE. The CDR3 bases are TGTGCCAGCAGCGTGCAAGCAGACACTGAAGCTTTCTTT. This encodes CASSVQADTEAFF. The full variable domain, completed using reference TRBV9 and TRBJ1-1, is DSGVTQTPKHLITATGQRVTLRCSPRSGDLSVYWYQQSLDQGLQFLIQYYNGEERAKGNILERFSAQQFPDLHSELNLSSLELGDSALYFCASSVQADTEAFFGQGTRLTVV.

This chain connects TRBV28 to TRBJ1-3, with unresolved D. There are 14 residues in the CDR3. Germline V gene sequence: CDR1 MDHEN, CDR2 SYDVKM. V was trimmed by 5 bases and J by 5 bases, leaving 13 bases between them. The CDR3 protein is CASSPRRVRNTIYF. In DNA, the CDR3 is TGTGCCAGCAGTCCAAGGAGGGTTAGAAACACCATATATTTT.

V usage is TRBV14 and J usage is TRBJ1-3; D is uncertain. Germline CDR1 is SGHDN and CDR2 is FVKESK. This CDR3 is built from 16 residues. Trimming took off 1 base at V and 0 bases at J, with 10 bases between the two ends. In DNA form, the CDR3 reads TGTGCCAGCAGCCAAGGTAGACATAACTCTGGAAACACCATATATTTT. Translated, it gives CASSQGRHNSGNTIYF.

This sequence joins TRBV4-3 and TRBJ1-6; D is ambiguous. Germline loops: CDR1 LGHNA, CDR2 YSLEER. Between the trimmed V and J ends, which lost 2 bases and 5 bases, there was a span of 7 bases. The CDR3 is 14 amino acids. Here the CDR3 reads CASSQQQDNSPLHF. As DNA, the CDR3 is TGCGCCAGCAGCCAACAGCAGGATAATTCACCCCTCCACTTT.

Only one count was recorded for this clone. This rearrangement joins TRBV9 to TRBJ2-2; 8 nucleotides align to TRBD1. V trimming: 3 bases; J trimming: 7 bases; junction bases outside the gene matches: 8. The length of the CDR3 is 15 residues. Germline CDR1 and CDR2: SGDLS and YYNGEE. CDR3 loop: CASSAGQGRIGELFF. The CDR3 DNA sequence: TGTGCCAGCAGCGCAGGACAGGGAAGGATCGGGGAGCTGTTTTTT.

The chain uses TRBV6-5 and TRBJ1-3, with D possibly TRBD1 on 5 matching bases. Looked up from germline, CDR1 is MNHEY and CDR2 is SVGAGI. Trimming pared 7 bases from V and 3 bases from J, leaving 16 bases between. This CDR3 comprises 15 residues. The CDR3 spells CASTRLQEHGNTIYF. The CDR3 DNA is TGTGCCAGCACTAGACTACAGGAGCATGGAAACACCATATATTTT.

The gene calls are TRBV19 and TRBJ1-3; D unresolved. V was shortened by 3 bases and J by 0 bases, with 9 bases between the two germline ends. The germline CDR1 and CDR2 sequences are LNHDA and SQIVND (reference sequence). This CDR3 comprises 15 residues. The CDR3 DNA follows: TGTGCCAGTAGTATCATTGGAAGCTCTGGAAACACCATATATTTT. It yields the protein CASSIIGSSGNTIYF.

The CDR3 sequence is CASSLRGNTEAFF. The DNA for the CDR3 is TGTGCCAGCAGCTTGAGGGGAAACACTGAAGCTTTCTTT. The rearrangement links TRBV5-4 to TRBJ1-1; possibly TRBD1 for D (5 bases). This CDR3 comprises 13 residues. Germline-derived CDR1 and CDR2 are SGHNT and YYREEE (reference sequence). Trimming removed 1 base at V and 2 bases at J, with 6 bases between. The full variable domain, in which reference TRBV5-4 and TRBJ1-1 provide the parts outside the CDR3, is ETGVTQSPTHLIKTRGQQVTLRCSSQSGHNTVSWYQQALGQGPQFIFQYYREEENGRGNFPPRFSGLQFPNYSSELNVNALELDDSALYLCASSLRGNTEAFFGQGTRLTVV.

This chain uses TRBV19 with TRBJ1-4; D ambiguous. Germline assignment: CDR1 LNHDA and CDR2 SQIVND (reference sequence). The CDR3 sequence is 15 residues long. With 3 bases removed from V and 6 bases from J, the gap between germline ends came to 14 bases. The CDR3 protein is CASSISLGVYEKLFF. The CDR3 nucleotides read TGTGCCAGTAGTATTTCATTGGGCGTTTATGAAAAACTGTTTTTT.

This chain links TRBV7-9 with TRBJ1-1, with a tentative D call TRBD1 (5 bases). The CDR3 totals 15 residues. Germline V gene sequence: CDR1 SEHNR, CDR2 FQNEAQ (reference sequence). V lost 8 bases to trimming and J lost 3 bases, with 19 bases between them. The CDR3 region is CASQATQGGDTEAFF. CDR3 DNA sequence: TGTGCCAGCCAAGCCACCCAGGGCGGGGACACTGAAGCTTTCTTT.

The CDR3 here is CASSLAGEGAQYF. For the CDR3, the DNA is TGTGCCAGTAGTTTGGCAGGGGAGGGTGCGCAGTATTTT. The genes are TRBV19 and TRBJ2-3, with D perhaps matching TRBD2 (7 bases). Trimming took 5 bases from V and 10 from J, leaving 16 bases between them. The CDR3 runs 13 residues. Looked up from germline, CDR1 is LNHDA and CDR2 is SQIVND (reference sequence).

The chain is built from TRBV11-1 and TRBJ2-5, with no clear D. The J call is uncertain, as TRBJ2-7 better fits the DNA end. This CDR3 comprises 14 residues. CDR1 and CDR2 (germline): SGHAT, FQDESV (reference sequence). CDR3 bases: TGTGCCAGCAGCTTAGCGTACAGCTCCTACGAGCAGTACTTC. It specifies CASSLAYSSYEQYF.

The V call is TRBV19, the J call TRBJ1-1; D perhaps matches TRBD1 (5 bases). Trimming cost V 2 bases and J 3 bases, with 10 bases left between them. Germline-derived CDR1 and CDR2 are LNHDA and SQIVND (reference sequence). The CDR3 extends over 14 amino acids. The CDR3 reads CASSIPRDYTEAFF. Written as DNA, the CDR3 is TGTGCCAGTAGTATACCGAGGGACTACACTGAAGCTTTCTTT.

The V gene is TRBV7-6, the J gene TRBJ1-2; D is perhaps TRBD1 (6 bases). Trimming took 1 base from V and 3 from J, leaving 6 bases between them. The germline V gene has CDR1 SGHVS and CDR2 FNYEAQ. This CDR3 region has 13 residues. Here the CDR3 DNA reads TGTGCCAGCAGCTTAGACAGGGACTATGGCTACACCTTC. It codes for CASSLDRDYGYTF.

The V gene is TRBV27, the J gene TRBJ2-5; D tentatively fits TRBD1 or TRBD2 (5 bases each). The ends were cut back, 1 base at V and 5 bases at J, with 23 bases in the middle. Germline CDR1 reads MNHEY; CDR2 reads SMNVEV (reference sequence). This CDR3 spans 18 amino acids. The CDR3 bases are TGTGCCAGCAGTTTATGGGCCCCTGGGACGACGAACCGGGAGACCCAGTACTTC. It encodes CASSLWAPGTTNRETQYF.

J is TRBJ2-2 and V is TRBV28; 15 nucleotides agree with TRBD2. Germline V gene sequence: CDR1 MDHEN, CDR2 SYDVKM. The CDR3 runs 19 residues. V shed 3 bases and J 4 bases; nucleotides not matched to a gene: 9. The CDR3 DNA reads as TGTGCCAGCAGTTTGTTAGGACTAGCGGGGGGGCAGACCACCGGGGAGCTGTTTTTT. It specifies CASSLLGLAGGQTTGELFF.

This rearrangement joins TRBV7-6 to TRBJ1-1; unclear D gene. Germline CDR1 SGHVS, CDR2 FNYEAQ. The CDR3 totals 15 residues. Trimming pared 1 base from V and 6 bases from J, leaving 15 bases between. For the CDR3, the DNA is TGTGCCAGCAGCTTAGGTGTTATACGTTCTGCTGAAGCTTTCTTT. Translated: CASSLGVIRSAEAFF.

This chain connects TRBV10-3 to TRBJ2-3; 7 bases are a match to TRBD2. The V and J ends lost 8 bases and 1 base, in that order; junction bases with no gene match: 3. Germline-derived CDR1 and CDR2 are ENHRY and SYGVKD. The CDR3 length is 13 residues. CDR3 DNA: TGTGCCATCCAGGCGGGGGGCACAGATACGCAGTATTTT. It translates to CAIQAGGTDTQYF.

The chain is built from TRBV4-3 and TRBJ2-7, with TRBD2 matching over 8 bases. V lost 0 bases, J lost 4 bases, and 8 bases stayed unmatched. This CDR3 region has 16 residues. From germline, CDR1 is LGHNA and CDR2 YSLEER. The chain's CDR3 is CASSQEHRAGAYEQYF. CDR3 in DNA: TGCGCCAGCAGCCAAGAGCACCGAGCGGGAGCATACGAGCAGTACTTC.

The V gene is TRBV9, the J gene TRBJ2-7, with D unclear. The CDR3 runs to 16 residues. Germline V gene sequence: CDR1 SGDLS, CDR2 YYNGEE. The V end was cut by 0 bases, the J end by 4 bases, with 17 bases between. CDR3 amino acids: CASSVASTMTVYEQYF. The DNA for the CDR3 is TGTGCCAGCAGCGTAGCCAGTACGATGACGGTTTACGAGCAGTACTTC.

The CDR3 reads CAWSVGGSNQPQHF. The CDR3 DNA follows: TGTGCCTGGAGTGTAGGGGGGAGTAATCAGCCCCAGCATTTT. This chain joins TRBV30 and TRBJ1-5, with a weak D call TRBD1 (6 bases). Germline V gives CDR1 GTSNPN, CDR2 SVGIG (reference sequence). Trimming took 0 bases from V and 4 from J, leaving 10 bases between them. The CDR3 runs to 14 residues.

The rearrangement uses TRBV5-1 and TRBJ2-5, with 9 bases lining up with TRBD2. The CDR3 length is 19 residues. V dropped 3 bases and J dropped 0; count of bases not matched to a gene: 15. CDR1 is SGHRS and CDR2 is YFSETQ in the germline V gene. CDR3 residues: CASSSKRGDQNLYQETQYF. The CDR3 bases are TGCGCCAGCAGCTCGAAGCGGGGGGACCAAAACCTGTACCAAGAGACCCAGTACTTC.

The chain carries TRBV30 and TRBJ1-1; D is ambiguous. Germline lookup yields CDR1 GTSNPN and CDR2 SVGIG (reference sequence). V was clipped by 0 bases and J by 1 base, with 6 bases between them. The CDR3 is 13 residues long. CDR3 sequence: CAWSVWGNTEAFF. CDR3 nucleotides: TGTGCCTGGAGTGTGTGGGGGAACACTGAAGCTTTCTTT. Looking up the rest from reference TRBV30 and TRBJ1-1 gives the full variable domain: SQTIHQWPATLVQPVGSPLSLECTVEGTSNPNLYWYRQAAGRGLQLLFYSVGIGQISSEVPQNLSASRPQDRQFILSSKKLLLSDSGFYLCAWSVWGNTEAFFGQGTRLTVV.

This clone was recorded once. The chain links TRBV4-1 to TRBJ2-3, with 9 bases that match TRBD2. After removal of 1 base from V and 1 base from J, the junction contained 3 bases not matched to a gene. Germline V gene data show CDR1 as MGHRA and CDR2 as YSYEKL. CDR3 size: 16 residues. The CDR3 DNA reads as TGCGCCAGCAGCCAAGGGAAGCGGGGGGGCACAGATACGCAGTATTTT. This encodes CASSQGKRGGTDTQYF.

The chain couples TRBV15 to TRBJ1-3; D is undetermined. Germline V gene lookup returns CDR1 LNHNV and CDR2 YYDKDF (reference sequence). V was shortened by 0 bases and J by 0 bases, with 9 bases between the two germline ends. The CDR3 spans 16 residues. The CDR3 is CATSRDHRASGNTIYF. Here the CDR3 DNA reads TGTGCCACCAGCAGAGATCATAGGGCCTCTGGAAACACCATATATTTT.

This sequence joins TRBV5-1 and TRBJ2-3; weak D call: TRBD1 (6 bases). V shed 4 bases and J shed 0 bases, with 12 bases lying between them. Per the germline V gene, CDR1 is SGHRS and CDR2 is YFSETQ. The CDR3 has 15 amino acids. CDR3 nucleotide sequence: TGCGCCAGCAGCCAGACAGGTCCTAGCACAGATACGCAGTATTTT. Encoded protein: CASSQTGPSTDTQYF.

CDR3 sequence (DNA): TGTGCCATCAGGGCACAGGTTGGGGGGTCACCCCTCCACTTT. Encoded protein: CAIRAQVGGSPLHF. This chain uses TRBV10-3 with TRBJ1-6; D may be TRBD1 (5 bases). The germline V gene encodes CDR1 ENHRY and CDR2 SYGVKD. The CDR3 has 14 amino acids. Trimming stripped 6 bases from V and 10 bases from J, with 16 bases between.

This sequence joins TRBV5-1 and TRBJ1-5; 9 bases are a match to TRBD1. The CDR3 contains 13 residues. V gave up 3 bases and J gave up 5 bases; unmatched junction bases: 0. Germline lookup yields CDR1 SGHRS and CDR2 YFSETQ. Here the CDR3 reads CASSWTGDQPQHF. CDR3 nucleotides: TGCGCCAGCAGCTGGACAGGGGATCAGCCCCAGCATTTT.

This chain links TRBV7-2 with TRBJ2-7; TRBD1 matches 7 bases. Germline CDR1 is SGHTA and CDR2 is FQGNSA. V lost 1 base to trimming and J lost 7 bases; unmatched junction nucleotides: 10. CDR3 length: 15 residues. The CDR3, as DNA: TGTGCCAGCAGCTTAGGGCAAACAGGGGTCCGGGAGCAGTACTTC. The encoded protein is CASSLGQTGVREQYF.

This chain links TRBV27 with TRBJ1-6; 7 bases agree with TRBD1. The V and J ends lost 3 bases and 10 bases, in that order; junction bases with no gene match: 6. CDR3 length: 14 amino acids. From germline, CDR1 is MNHEY and CDR2 SMNVEV (reference sequence). CDR3: CASSFDRARSPLHF. The CDR3 DNA reads TGTGCCAGCAGTTTCGACAGGGCGAGGTCACCCCTCCACTTT.

This chain connects TRBV29-1 to TRBJ2-3; 8 positions match TRBD1. Looked up from germline, CDR1 is SQVTM and CDR2 is ANQGSEA. The J segment lost 3 bases and the V segment lost 4 bases, leaving 3 bases of the junction unmatched. The CDR3 spans 13 residues. CDR3 amino acids: CSVGTGWTDTQYF. The CDR3 nucleotides read TGCAGCGTTGGGACAGGGTGGACAGATACGCAGTATTTT.